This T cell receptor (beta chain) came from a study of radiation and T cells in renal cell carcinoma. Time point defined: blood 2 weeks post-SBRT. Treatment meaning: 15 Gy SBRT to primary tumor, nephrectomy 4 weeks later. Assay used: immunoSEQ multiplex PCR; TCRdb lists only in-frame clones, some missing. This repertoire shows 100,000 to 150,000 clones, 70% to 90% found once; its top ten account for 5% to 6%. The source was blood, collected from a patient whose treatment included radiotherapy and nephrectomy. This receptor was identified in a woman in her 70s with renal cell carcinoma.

The CDR3 spells CASSRSGGASYEQYF. CDR3 in DNA: TGTGCCAGCAGCCGTAGCGGGGGGGCCTCCTACGAGCAGTACTTC. The chain has TRBV7-6 and TRBJ2-7; TRBD2 agrees at 11 bases. V gave up 5 bases and J gave up 0 bases; unmatched junction bases: 3. There are 15 residues in the CDR3. The germline V gene encodes CDR1 SGHVS and CDR2 FNYEAQ.